These 30 T cell receptor beta chains came from one sample sequenced in a study of shared clonotypes between healthy human individuals. Here immunoSEQ multiplex PCR was the method, and the copy in TCRdb shows in-frame clones only, minus some. The sample has around 940,000 clones, approximately 76% seen once. Specimen: memory CD4+ T cells sorted from blood. The subset denotes: CD45RA-negative fraction. Source of these receptors: a man younger than 30 in good health.

The chain joins TRBV5-4 to TRBJ2-5; 14 nucleotides agree with TRBD2. This CDR3 contains 16 residues. Germline CDR1 SGHNT, CDR2 YYREEE (reference sequence). The V gene end was trimmed by 5 bases and the J gene end by 2 bases; junction bases not matched to a gene: 5. The CDR3 DNA sequence: TGTGCCAGCAGGACGACTAGCGGGAGGGGACAAGAGACCCAGTACTTC. This codes for CASRTTSGRGQETQYF. The full variable domain, rest sourced from reference TRBV5-4 and TRBJ2-5, is ETGVTQSPTHLIKTRGQQVTLRCSSQSGHNTVSWYQQALGQGPQFIFQYYREEENGRGNFPPRFSGLQFPNYSSELNVNALELDDSALYLCASRTTSGRGQETQYFGPGTRLLVL.

This clone was detected ten times or more. This rearrangement joins TRBV10-3 to TRBJ2-7, with 9 bases that match TRBD1. CDR3 length equals 13 residues. J lost 4 bases, V lost 8 bases, and 6 bases had no gene match. Germline CDR1 ENHRY, CDR2 SYGVKD. The CDR3 DNA reads as TGTGCCATCGGACAGGGGTCGATATACGAGCAGTACTTC. Translating it yields CAIGQGSIYEQYF.

V is TRBV7-9 and J is TRBJ2-1; D is ambiguous. Trimming cost V 6 bases and J 1 base, with 16 bases left between them. CDR1 SEHNR and CDR2 FQNEAQ come from the germline V gene (reference sequence). This CDR3 is built from 16 residues. The CDR3 DNA is TGTGCCAGCAGTTCATCGCCAGGTACATCCTACAATGAGCAGTTCTTC. Translating gives CASSSSPGTSYNEQFF. Full variable domain (outside the CDR3, taken from reference TRBV7-9 and TRBJ2-1): DTGVSQNPRHKITKRGQNVTFRCDPISEHNRLYWYRQTLGQGPEFLTYFQNEAQLEKSRLLSDRFSAERPKGSFSTLEIQRTEQGDSAMYLCASSSSPGTSYNEQFFGPGTRLTVL.

V is TRBV28 and J is TRBJ1-2; D call uncertain. The V gene lost 1 base and the J gene lost 1 base, with 7 bases spanning the gap. Germline V lookup: CDR1 MDHEN, CDR2 SYDVKM. This CDR3 has 14 amino acids. In DNA, the CDR3 is TGTGCCAGCAGTTTATCGGGAATTAACTATGGCTACACCTTC. Translation: CASSLSGINYGYTF.

V is TRBV11-3 and J is TRBJ2-2, with no clear D. The CDR3 spans 17 residues. V was clipped by 2 bases and J by 0 bases, with 13 bases between them. CDR1 SGHNT and CDR2 YENEEA come from the germline V gene. DNA of the CDR3: TGTGCCAGCAGCTTAAACGCCTTCATCGCGAACACCGGGGAGCTGTTTTTT. It specifies CASSLNAFIANTGELFF.

The chain recombines TRBV30 with TRBJ2-2, with unresolved D. Germline V lookup: CDR1 GTSNPN, CDR2 SVGIG (reference sequence). The CDR3 length is 13 residues. With 3 bases removed from V and 0 bases from J, the gap between germline ends came to 5 bases. CDR3 sequence: CAWRRANTGELFF. Here the CDR3 DNA reads TGTGCCTGGAGAAGAGCGAACACCGGGGAGCTGTTTTTT.

This sequence joins TRBV19 and TRBJ2-7, with D perhaps matching TRBD1 (6 bases). CDR3 length: 14 residues. CDR1 and CDR2 from the germline V gene are LNHDA and SQIVND (reference sequence). Trimming removed 2 bases from V and 3 bases from J, with 11 bases in between. Written as DNA, the CDR3 is TGTGCCAGTAGTATACCAGGGGTTCTCTACGAGCAGTACTTC. Translating it yields CASSIPGVLYEQYF.

This clone was detected only a few times. V usage is TRBV2 and J usage is TRBJ1-1; no firm D call. CDR3 size: 15 residues. Germline CDR1 reads SNHLY; CDR2 reads FYNNEI. V lost 5 bases to trimming and J lost 5 bases, with 18 bases between them. CDR3 region: CASSISTLELTEAFF. For the CDR3, the DNA is TGTGCCAGCAGTATAAGCACTTTAGAGCTAACTGAAGCTTTCTTT.

This clone has a handful of counts. The chain carries TRBV2 and TRBJ1-5, with unresolved D. V lost 7 bases and J 0 bases, leaving 10 bases between the germline ends. Germline lookup yields CDR1 SNHLY and CDR2 FYNNEI. This CDR3 spans 14 amino acids. The CDR3 region has the DNA TGTGCCAGCATTTCCGGAGTTAGCAATCAGCCCCAGCATTTT. Its translation is CASISGVSNQPQHF. Filled out from reference TRBV2 and TRBJ1-5, the complete variable domain reads EPEVTQTPSHQVTQMGQEVILRCVPISNHLYFYWYRQILGQKVEFLVSFYNNEISEKSEIFDDQFSVERPDGSNFTLKIRSTKLEDSAMYFCASISGVSNQPQHFGDGTRLSIL.

The chain links TRBV14 to TRBJ1-1; 11 positions match TRBD1. This CDR3 has 17 residues. Per germline, CDR1 SGHDN and CDR2 FVKESK. Trimming cost V 1 base and J 4 bases; bases outside gene matches: 8. The CDR3 spells CASSQGVGQGARTEAFF. Here the CDR3 DNA reads TGTGCCAGCAGCCAAGGAGTAGGACAGGGGGCGCGCACTGAAGCTTTCTTT.

This clone has a handful of counts. The junction departs from the called germline gene at one end, perhaps through a read error. The chain recombines TRBV5-4 with TRBJ2-7; the D gene is possibly TRBD2 (5 bases). CDR1 SGHNT and CDR2 YYREEE come from the germline V gene (reference sequence). This CDR3 has 14 amino acids. The CDR3 loop reads CASSRESSSYEQYF. The DNA of the CDR3 is TGTGCCAGCAGCCGGGAAAGTAGCTCCTATGAGCAGTACTTC.

V and J are TRBV6-6 and TRBJ1-5; D possibly corresponds to TRBD1 (5 bases). This CDR3 has 14 residues. Trimming shortened V by 5 bases and J by 6 bases, and 14 bases separated the two germline ends. Germline V lookup: CDR1 MNHNY, CDR2 SVGAGI (reference sequence). The CDR3 spells CASSTGGVGQPQHF. CDR3 nucleotide sequence: TGTGCCAGCAGTACGGGAGGGGTGGGTCAGCCCCAGCATTTT.

The V call is TRBV5-1, the J call TRBJ2-5, with D perhaps given as TRBD1 or TRBD2 (6 bases each). This CDR3 contains 16 residues. With 4 bases removed from V and 1 base from J, the gap between germline ends came to 17 bases. Germline loops: CDR1 SGHRS, CDR2 YFSETQ. CDR3 region: CASSPGGWGAQETQYF. CDR3 DNA: TGCGCCAGCAGCCCCGGAGGCTGGGGGGCCCAAGAGACCCAGTACTTC. Full variable domain (outside the CDR3, taken from reference TRBV5-1 and TRBJ2-5): KAGVTQTPRYLIKTRGQQVTLSCSPISGHRSVSWYQQTPGQGLQFLFEYFSETQRNKGNFPGRFSGRQFSNSRSEMNVSTLELGDSALYLCASSPGGWGAQETQYFGPGTRLLVL.

CDR3 region: CSAVSYGYTF. Written as DNA, the CDR3 is TGCAGTGCTGTTTCGTATGGCTACACCTTC. V usage is TRBV20-1 and J usage is TRBJ1-2; D remains unclear. Trimming removed 5 bases from V and 5 bases from J, with 6 bases in between. Germline-derived CDR1 and CDR2 are DFQATT and SNEGSKA (reference sequence). The CDR3 extends over 10 amino acids.

This chain joins TRBV29-1 and TRBJ2-7; no firm D call. Trimming cost V 5 bases and J 0 bases, with 8 bases left between them. Germline CDR1 and CDR2: SQVTM and ANQGSEA. The CDR3 has 12 amino acids. CDR3 loop: CSVSPGSYEQYF. CDR3 in DNA: TGCAGCGTTTCCCCCGGCTCCTACGAGCAGTACTTC.

The rearrangement uses TRBV18 and TRBJ2-5; D tentatively reads TRBD1 or TRBD2 (5 bases each). The CDR3 is made up of 15 amino acids. The V end lost 4 bases, the J end lost 2 bases, and 14 bases lay between the germline ends. CDR1 KGHSH and CDR2 LQKENI come from the germline V gene. In nucleotides, the CDR3 is TGTGCCAGCTCACAAAATGGGGGAGCGCAAGAGACCCAGTACTTC. Its translation: CASSQNGGAQETQYF.

V and J are TRBV4-1 and TRBJ2-7, with a tentative D call TRBD1 (6 bases). CDR3 length equals 16 residues. Germline V gene lookup returns CDR1 MGHRA and CDR2 YSYEKL. The ends were cut back, 0 bases at V and 2 bases at J, with 14 bases in the middle. CDR3 residues: CASSQDSDSTTYEQYF. In DNA, the CDR3 is TGCGCCAGCAGCCAAGATTCGGACAGCACCACCTACGAGCAGTACTTC.

The rearrangement joins TRBV4-2 to TRBJ2-7, with 11 nucleotides matching TRBD2. This CDR3 comprises 16 residues. Germline-derived CDR1 and CDR2 are LGHNA and YNFKEQ. J gave up 4 bases and V 4 bases, and 9 bases lay outside the gene matches. CDR3 in DNA: TGTGCCAGCAGCCTATCCTCTAGCGGGGGGTTATACGAGCAGTACTTC. It translates to CASSLSSSGGLYEQYF.

This clone showed up just a few times. The chain joins TRBV5-4 to TRBJ2-7; 9 nucleotides line up with TRBD2. V lost 0 bases, J lost 5 bases, and 3 bases stayed unmatched. CDR1 is SGHNT, CDR2 YYREEE, per germline (reference sequence). The CDR3 covers 14 residues. This CDR3 reads CASSLDSGSNEQYF. CDR3 coding DNA: TGTGCCAGCAGCTTGGATAGCGGGAGTAACGAGCAGTACTTC.

The chain employs TRBV18 and TRBJ2-3, with D perhaps matching TRBD1 (6 bases). Trimming pared 3 bases from V and 12 bases from J, leaving 19 bases between. The CDR3 consists of 14 residues. Looked up from germline, CDR1 is KGHSH and CDR2 is LQKENI. CDR3 sequence (DNA): TGTGCCAGCTCACCCGGATTAGCAGGGGACCCCCAGTATTTT. It specifies CASSPGLAGDPQYF. Looking up the rest from reference TRBV18 and TRBJ2-3 gives the full variable domain: NAGVMQNPRHLVRRRGQEARLRCSPMKGHSHVYWYRQLPEEGLKFMVYLQKENIIDESGMPKERFSAEFPKEGPSILRIQQVVRGDSAAYFCASSPGLAGDPQYFGPGTRLTVL.

This chain connects TRBV6-1 to TRBJ2-7, with 7 bases aligning to TRBD2. Germline CDR1 reads MNHNS; CDR2 reads SASEGT. V was pared by 4 bases and J by 0 bases, with 3 bases of the junction left unmatched. This CDR3 spans 14 amino acids. CDR3 nucleotide sequence: TGTGCCAGCAGTGGGACTAGAATCTCCTACGAGCAGTACTTC. Its translation: CASSGTRISYEQYF.

The V and J genes are TRBV18 and TRBJ2-2, with D perhaps matching TRBD1 (5 bases). The CDR3 sequence is 18 residues long. V lost 3 bases and J 2 bases, leaving 19 bases between the germline ends. CDR1 is KGHSH, CDR2 LQKENI, per germline. The CDR3 loop reads CASSPLLTAGINTGELFF. The CDR3 region has the DNA TGTGCCAGCTCACCTCTCCTTACAGCAGGGATCAACACCGGGGAGCTGTTTTTT.

The chain has TRBV6-5 and TRBJ2-7; weak D call: TRBD2 (6 bases). V was shortened by 0 bases and J by 0 bases, with 12 bases between the two germline ends. The germline V gene has CDR1 MNHEY and CDR2 SVGAGI. The CDR3 has 16 amino acids. The CDR3 loop reads CASSYSRDLSSYEQYF. The CDR3 DNA sequence: TGTGCCAGCAGTTACTCGAGGGACTTGAGCTCCTACGAGCAGTACTTC.

V usage is TRBV11-2 and J usage is TRBJ2-3; maybe TRBD1 (6 bases). The V and J ends lost 5 bases and 3 bases respectively, with 12 bases between them. The CDR3 loop spans 14 amino acids. The V gene's germline CDR1 is SGHAT and CDR2 FQNNGV. In DNA form, the CDR3 reads TGTGCCAGCAGCAGGGGGTGGGGTACAGATACGCAGTATTTT. Amino acid sequence: CASSRGWGTDTQYF.

The rearrangement uses TRBV30 and TRBJ2-7; D not certain. The CDR3 is 11 amino acids. From germline, CDR1 is GTSNPN and CDR2 SVGIG (reference sequence). V lost 2 bases and J 3 bases, leaving 5 bases between the germline ends. The CDR3 is CAWSTDYEQYF. The CDR3 DNA reads TGTGCCTGGAGTACTGACTACGAGCAGTACTTC.

This clone has only a few counts. This chain joins TRBV6-5 and TRBJ2-7, with D perhaps matching TRBD1 or TRBD2 (7 bases each). CDR3 length equals 15 residues. The V and J ends lost 2 bases and 5 bases respectively, with 16 bases between them. From germline, CDR1 is MNHEY and CDR2 SVGAGI. The CDR3 sequence: CASSYRGREWDEQYF. In DNA, the CDR3 is TGTGCCAGCAGTTACAGGGGGCGGGAGTGGGACGAGCAGTACTTC.

Concerning this clone: Additional DNA sequences in this sample encode the identical CDR3. V and J are TRBV9 and TRBJ2-7; D gene ambiguous. CDR1 is SGDLS, CDR2 YYNGEE, per germline. The CDR3 sequence is 14 residues long. Trimming pared 0 bases from V and 2 bases from J, leaving 9 bases between. CDR3 sequence: CASSVGAEAYEQYF. In DNA form, the CDR3 reads TGTGCCAGCAGCGTAGGAGCAGAAGCCTACGAGCAGTACTTC. Based on the CDR3 plus reference TRBV9 and TRBJ2-7, the full variable domain is DSGVTQTPKHLITATGQRVTLRCSPRSGDLSVYWYQQSLDQGLQFLIQYYNGEERAKGNILERFSAQQFPDLHSELNLSSLELGDSALYFCASSVGAEAYEQYFGPGTRLTVT.

The rearrangement uses TRBV2 and TRBJ2-1; TRBD1 agrees at 9 bases. The CDR3 has 14 residues. The trim removed 6 bases at V and 6 bases at J, leaving 6 bases unmatched. Germline CDR1 is SNHLY and CDR2 is FYNNEI. CDR3 sequence reads: CASRPGTGFNEQFF. For the CDR3, the DNA is TGTGCCAGCAGACCCGGGACAGGGTTCAATGAGCAGTTCTTC.

The genes are TRBV28 and TRBJ2-1, with D tentatively TRBD1 or TRBD2 (5 bases each). The V and J ends lost 4 bases and 0 bases respectively, with 13 bases between them. The CDR3 contains 16 residues. Germline V gene lookup returns CDR1 MDHEN and CDR2 SYDVKM. The DNA for the CDR3 is TGTGCCAGCAGTTGGGGGACGACCCTCTCCTACAATGAGCAGTTCTTC. Its translation: CASSWGTTLSYNEQFF.

V is TRBV10-2 and J is TRBJ2-7, with 7 bases lining up with TRBD1. After removal of 4 bases from V and 2 bases from J, the junction contained 8 bases not matched to a gene. Germline V lookup: CDR1 WSHSY, CDR2 SAAADI. The CDR3 is 15 amino acids. The CDR3 sequence: CASSAIQQGTYEQYF. DNA for the CDR3: TGCGCCAGCAGTGCGATCCAACAGGGGACCTACGAGCAGTACTTC.